These 29 T cell receptor beta chains came from one sample sequenced in a study of blood T cell repertoires in COVID-19. The assay was immunoSEQ multiplex PCR, and TCRdb's table has in-frame clones only and misses some. The table records about 210,000 clones, roughly nine tenths of them present only once. The sequenced sample was peripheral blood. All receptors come from a man between 70 and 80 years old with acute or convalescent COVID-19.

The chain is built from TRBV6-6 and TRBJ1-3; no clear D. Deletions cut 6 bases from V and 0 bases from J, with 9 bases between. The germline V gene encodes CDR1 MNHNY and CDR2 SVGAGI (reference sequence). This CDR3 contains 14 residues. The CDR3 nucleotides read TGTGCCAGCAGAGAACAAAGCTCTGGAAACACCATATATTTT. The encoded protein is CASREQSSGNTIYF.

The genes are TRBV5-8 and TRBJ1-5; D not resolved. The V end was cut by 3 bases, the J end by 2 bases, with 18 bases between. Per the germline V gene, CDR1 is SGHTS and CDR2 is YDEGEE. The CDR3 runs 17 residues. DNA of the CDR3: TGTGCCAGCAGCTCCGCAGTCACTAGCAATGGCAATCAGCCCCAGCATTTT. Translating gives CASSSAVTSNGNQPQHF.

CDR3 residues: CSVAGLSGRNDNEQFF. The CDR3 nucleotides are TGCAGCGTTGCGGGCCTTAGCGGGAGAAATGACAATGAGCAGTTCTTC. V usage is TRBV29-1 and J usage is TRBJ2-1; TRBD2 agrees at 9 bases. Germline CDR1 and CDR2: SQVTM and ANQGSEA. V gave up 4 bases and J gave up 5 bases; unmatched junction bases: 12. CDR3 length: 16 amino acids.

The chain combines TRBV2 with TRBJ2-7; tentative D call: TRBD1 (6 bases). The CDR3 is 14 residues long. In germline, CDR1 is SNHLY, CDR2 FYNNEI. V shed 7 bases and J shed 0 bases, with 13 bases lying between them. CDR3 amino acids: CASIRGLSSYEQYF. Written as DNA, the CDR3 is TGTGCCAGCATTAGGGGGTTGAGCTCCTACGAGCAGTACTTC.

The chain uses TRBV28 and TRBJ2-7; 10 nucleotides agree with TRBD2. The CDR3 sequence is 15 residues long. Germline V CDR1 and CDR2: MDHEN, SYDVKM. V was clipped by 4 bases and J by 5 bases; unmatched bases: 8. Here the CDR3 DNA reads TGTGCCAGCAGTTCCCCAAGCGGGAGGGCCGACGAGCAGTACTTC. Translation: CASSSPSGRADEQYF.

J is TRBJ2-3 and V is TRBV9, with D unclear. Trimming removed 0 bases from V and 3 bases from J, with 14 bases in between. CDR1 and CDR2 (germline): SGDLS, YYNGEE. This CDR3 is built from 16 residues. The DNA for the CDR3 is TGTGCCAGCAGCGTAGATCCCAGGCTGGGTACAGATACGCAGTATTTT. Protein: CASSVDPRLGTDTQYF.

The V gene is TRBV5-1, the J gene TRBJ2-2; 13 nucleotides line up with TRBD2. The ends lost 4 bases at V and 4 bases at J; junction bases unmatched: 7. The CDR3 is 17 amino acids. Per the germline V gene, CDR1 is SGHRS and CDR2 is YFSETQ. CDR3 DNA sequence: TGCGCCAGCAGCCTCCGGACTAGCGGGAGAGGCACCGGGGAGCTGTTTTTT. Translation gives CASSLRTSGRGTGELFF.

The J gene is TRBJ2-2, the V gene TRBV30, with D tentatively TRBD2 (5 bases). V was cut by 1 base and J by 6 bases, with 9 bases left in between. This CDR3 comprises 13 residues. Germline CDR1 GTSNPN, CDR2 SVGIG (reference sequence). The CDR3 loop reads CAWSAEGPGELFF. In DNA form, the CDR3 reads TGTGCCTGGAGTGCTGAGGGCCCCGGGGAGCTGTTTTTT.

The V and J genes are TRBV27 and TRBJ2-1; the match to TRBD1 covers 9 bases. The J segment lost 3 bases and the V segment lost 4 bases, leaving 1 base of the junction unmatched. The CDR3 has 14 amino acids. Germline V gene lookup returns CDR1 MNHEY and CDR2 SMNVEV (reference sequence). CDR3 in amino acids: CASSWGQGYNEQFF. For the CDR3, the DNA is TGTGCCAGCAGTTGGGGACAGGGCTACAATGAGCAGTTCTTC.

Here the CDR3 DNA reads TGTGCCAGCAGTGACCGGTACTCTAATGAAAAACTGTTTTTT. It is translated as CASSDRYSNEKLFF. V usage is TRBV6-1 and J usage is TRBJ1-4; D remains unclear. V was pared by 3 bases and J by 3 bases, with 8 bases between. Germline CDR1 and CDR2: MNHNS and SASEGT. The CDR3 is 14 amino acids.

The chain links TRBV21-1 to TRBJ1-4; TRBD1, as called in the table, went unchecked against the DNA. TRBV21-1 is a documented pseudogene. CDR3 length: 17 amino acids. CDR3: CASSEKQISATNEKLFF. The CDR3 DNA follows: TGTGCCAGCAGCGAAAAACAGATATCGGCAACTAATGAAAAACTGTTTTTT.

This chain connects TRBV19 to TRBJ1-1; no definite D call. The V and J ends lost 6 bases and 2 bases respectively, with 10 bases between them. Germline lookup yields CDR1 LNHDA and CDR2 SQIVND (reference sequence). The CDR3 consists of 13 residues. DNA for the CDR3: TGTGCCAGTAGGTGGCAGATCAACACTGAAGCTTTCTTT. Protein: CASRWQINTEAFF. Based on the CDR3 plus reference TRBV19 and TRBJ1-1, the full variable domain is DGGITQSPKYLFRKEGQNVTLSCEQNLNHDAMYWYRQDPGQGLRLIYYSQIVNDFQKGDIAEGYSVSREKKESFPLTVTSAQKNPTAFYLCASRWQINTEAFFGQGTRLTVV.

The genes are TRBV5-6 and TRBJ2-5; 8 bases line up with TRBD1. Looked up from germline, CDR1 is SGHDT and CDR2 is YYEEEE. The CDR3 totals 17 residues. The V segment lost 0 bases and the J segment 2 bases; nucleotides outside the gene matches: 9. CDR3 sequence: CASSLVSLRTGQETQYF. The CDR3 DNA reads as TGTGCCAGCAGCTTGGTATCTCTAAGGACAGGGCAAGAGACCCAGTACTTC.

This chain links TRBV24-1 with TRBJ1-3, with D hard to call. V lost 3 bases and J lost 1, with 9 bases in between. CDR1 and CDR2 from the germline V gene are KGHDR and SFDVKD. CDR3 length: 15 amino acids. The CDR3 DNA is TGTGCCACCAGTGATCCTTACAGTTCTGGAAACACCATATATTTT. It codes for CATSDPYSSGNTIYF.

The genes are TRBV2 and TRBJ1-5; the match to TRBD1 covers 8 bases. Per the germline V gene, CDR1 is SNHLY and CDR2 is FYNNEI. The CDR3 has 12 residues. Trimming at V came to 4 bases and at J to 9 bases, leaving 2 bases not matched to a gene. CDR3 loop: CASSVGQAPQHF. The CDR3 DNA reads as TGTGCCAGCAGTGTGGGACAGGCGCCCCAGCATTTT. The variable domain in full, completed from reference TRBV2 and TRBJ1-5, reads EPEVTQTPSHQVTQMGQEVILRCVPISNHLYFYWYRQILGQKVEFLVSFYNNEISEKSEIFDDQFSVERPDGSNFTLKIRSTKLEDSAMYFCASSVGQAPQHFGDGTRLSIL.

The chain links TRBV14 to TRBJ2-2; D might be TRBD1 (7 bases). The length of the CDR3 is 15 residues. V shed 2 bases and J shed 4 bases, with 11 bases lying between them. Germline-derived CDR1 and CDR2 are SGHDN and FVKESK. The CDR3 reads CASSQRRDSTGELFF. The CDR3 DNA sequence: TGTGCCAGCAGCCAACGGCGGGACAGCACCGGGGAGCTGTTTTTT.

The rearrangement uses TRBV28 and TRBJ2-1; 7 bases are a match to TRBD1. Looked up from germline, CDR1 is MDHEN and CDR2 is SYDVKM. The CDR3 has 15 amino acids. The trim removed 7 bases at V and 15 bases at J, leaving 21 bases unmatched. CDR3 loop: CASTPIGTGELFGFF. The CDR3 nucleotides read TGTGCCAGCACCCCGATCGGTACAGGGGAATTATTTGGGTTCTTC.

The gene calls are TRBV28 and TRBJ2-7; 11 bases fit TRBD1. Trimming removed 1 base from V and 5 bases from J; junction bases left unmatched: 4. The V gene's germline CDR1 is MDHEN and CDR2 SYDVKM. This CDR3 region has 15 residues. The CDR3 protein is CASSLLGQGDHEQYF. CDR3 in DNA: TGTGCCAGCAGTTTATTGGGACAGGGGGACCACGAGCAGTACTTC.

The gene calls are TRBV6-5 and TRBJ2-6; a weak D match, TRBD1 (5 bases). V shed 6 bases and J shed 4 bases, with 13 bases lying between them. CDR1 and CDR2 (germline): MNHEY, SVGAGI. This CDR3 has 15 amino acids. Written as DNA, the CDR3 is TGTGCCAGCAGACCGCCAGGGTTAGGGGCCAACGTCCTGACTTTC. Its translation is CASRPPGLGANVLTF.

The chain joins TRBV4-2 to TRBJ1-2; 7 bases agree with TRBD1. CDR3 length: 15 amino acids. Germline V gene lookup returns CDR1 LGHNA and CDR2 YNFKEQ. V lost 2 bases to trimming and J lost 8 bases; unmatched junction nucleotides: 11. CDR3 coding DNA: TGTGCCAGCAGCCAACAGGGGGATCTTTTAGGAGGCTACACCTTC. Its translation is CASSQQGDLLGGYTF.

The chain couples TRBV28 to TRBJ2-1, with 7 bases that match TRBD2. Germline V gene data show CDR1 as MDHEN and CDR2 as SYDVKM. V was pared by 5 bases and J by 4 bases, with 8 bases of the junction left unmatched. The CDR3 is 15 amino acids. For the CDR3, the DNA is TGTGCCAGCAGTCCGGGGGGTGGTGGGTACAATGAGCAGTTCTTC. Amino acids: CASSPGGGGYNEQFF.

The rearrangement joins TRBV5-1 to TRBJ2-1; 7 bases map to TRBD1. Germline V CDR1 and CDR2: SGHRS, YFSETQ. The junction had 5 bases not matched to a gene; V was cut back by 4 bases and J by 4 bases. The CDR3 consists of 14 residues. CDR3 loop: CASSRGGGYNEQFF. The CDR3 DNA reads TGCGCCAGCAGCAGAGGGGGCGGTTACAATGAGCAGTTCTTC.

V gene TRBV5-1 combines with J gene TRBJ2-2; 10 positions agree with TRBD2. The trim removed 4 bases at V and 3 bases at J, leaving 9 bases unmatched. Germline CDR1 reads SGHRS; CDR2 reads YFSETQ. The CDR3 sequence is 17 residues long. In DNA form, the CDR3 reads TGCGCCAGCAGCAGGCAGGGACTAGCGAGGGACACCGGGGAGCTGTTTTTT. Amino acids: CASSRQGLARDTGELFF. Together with reference TRBV5-1 and TRBJ2-2, the CDR3 gives the full variable domain: KAGVTQTPRYLIKTRGQQVTLSCSPISGHRSVSWYQQTPGQGLQFLFEYFSETQRNKGNFPGRFSGRQFSNSRSEMNVSTLELGDSALYLCASSRQGLARDTGELFFGEGSRLTVL.

This chain joins TRBV11-3 and TRBJ2-1, with D perhaps matching TRBD2 (5 bases). Germline CDR1 SGHNT, CDR2 YENEEA. V was clipped by 2 bases and J by 8 bases, with 10 bases between them. This CDR3 region has 13 residues. The CDR3 sequence: CASSLRGVDEQFF. The CDR3 DNA is TGTGCCAGCAGCTTACGGGGTGTTGATGAGCAGTTCTTC.

The gene calls are TRBV12-3 or TRBV12-4 and TRBJ2-1, with 7 bases lining up with TRBD2. The CDR3 is made up of 13 amino acids. Trimming took 6 bases from V and 8 from J; bases not matched to a gene: 7. The CDR3 bases are TGTGCCAGCAGCCGACCTAGCGGAGATGAGCAGTTCTTC. Residues: CASSRPSGDEQFF.

The chain carries TRBV29-1 and TRBJ2-1, with D perhaps matching TRBD2 (5 bases). CDR3 size: 12 residues. Germline V gene sequence: CDR1 SQVTM, CDR2 ANQGSEA. V lost 4 bases to trimming and J lost 9 bases, with 13 bases between them. CDR3 amino acids: CSVVRGTSEQFF. In DNA form, the CDR3 reads TGCAGCGTTGTACGGGGTACATCTGAGCAGTTCTTC.

The V and J genes are TRBV6-5 and TRBJ1-2; D might be TRBD1 (5 bases). This CDR3 contains 14 residues. V gave up 8 bases and J gave up 0 bases, with 13 bases separating them. Germline-derived CDR1 and CDR2 are MNHEY and SVGAGI. This CDR3 reads CASCWGLANYGYTF. The CDR3 DNA reads as TGTGCCAGCTGTTGGGGCCTCGCTAACTATGGCTACACCTTC.

CDR3 in amino acids: CASSIAGTGFRYGYTF. CDR3 coding DNA: TGTGCCAGCAGCATAGCCGGGACAGGGTTCCGGTATGGCTACACCTTC. This chain joins TRBV11-2 and TRBJ1-2; TRBD1 aligns across 9 bases. The V gene end was trimmed by 5 bases and the J gene end by 5 bases; junction bases not matched to a gene: 12. CDR1 is SGHAT and CDR2 is FQNNGV in the germline V gene. CDR3 length: 16 residues.

This sequence joins TRBV24-1 and TRBJ2-3, with D possibly matching TRBD2 (6 bases). CDR1 is KGHDR and CDR2 is SFDVKD in the germline V gene. The CDR3 consists of 15 residues. V shed 6 bases and J shed 5 bases, with 17 bases lying between them. The CDR3 DNA follows: TGTGCCACCAGTAAACCGGGGCGGGAAGTAGATACGCAGTATTTT. Protein product: CATSKPGREVDTQYF.